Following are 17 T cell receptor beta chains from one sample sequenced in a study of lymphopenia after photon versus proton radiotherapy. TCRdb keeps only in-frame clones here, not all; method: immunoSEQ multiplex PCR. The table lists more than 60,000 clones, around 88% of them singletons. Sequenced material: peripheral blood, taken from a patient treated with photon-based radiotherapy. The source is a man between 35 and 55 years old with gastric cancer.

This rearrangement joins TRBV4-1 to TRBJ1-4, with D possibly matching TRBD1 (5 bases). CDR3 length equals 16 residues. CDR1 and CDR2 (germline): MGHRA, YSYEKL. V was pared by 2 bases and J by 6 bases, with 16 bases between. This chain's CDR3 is CASSQRGGGVHEKLFF. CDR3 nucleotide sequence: TGCGCCAGCAGCCAACGTGGGGGAGGAGTCCATGAAAAACTGTTTTTT.

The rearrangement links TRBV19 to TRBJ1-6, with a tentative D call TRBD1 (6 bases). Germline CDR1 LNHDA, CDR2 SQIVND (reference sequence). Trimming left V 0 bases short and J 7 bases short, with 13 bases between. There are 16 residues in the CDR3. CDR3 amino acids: CASSIDVGHGNSPLHF. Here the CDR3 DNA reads TGTGCCAGTAGTATAGATGTGGGACACGGCAATTCACCCCTCCACTTT.

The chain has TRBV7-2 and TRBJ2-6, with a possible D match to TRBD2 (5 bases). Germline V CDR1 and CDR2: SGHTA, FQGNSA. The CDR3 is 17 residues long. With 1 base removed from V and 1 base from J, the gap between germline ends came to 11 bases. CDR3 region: CASSLVPGFSGANVLTF. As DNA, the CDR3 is TGTGCCAGCAGCTTAGTTCCGGGGTTTTCTGGGGCCAACGTCCTGACTTTC.

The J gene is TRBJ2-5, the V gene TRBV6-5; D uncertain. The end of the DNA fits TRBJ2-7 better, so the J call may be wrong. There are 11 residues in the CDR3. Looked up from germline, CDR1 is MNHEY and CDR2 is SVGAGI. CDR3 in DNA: TGTGCCAGCAGTGGCGGCGACGAGCAGTACTTC. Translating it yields CASSGGDEQYF.

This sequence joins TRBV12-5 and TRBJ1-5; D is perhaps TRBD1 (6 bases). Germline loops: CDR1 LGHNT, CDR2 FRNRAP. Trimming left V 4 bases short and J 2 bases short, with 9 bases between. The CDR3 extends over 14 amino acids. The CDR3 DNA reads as TGTGCTAGTGGTTCCAACAGGGGCAATCAGCCCCAGCATTTT. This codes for CASGSNRGNQPQHF.

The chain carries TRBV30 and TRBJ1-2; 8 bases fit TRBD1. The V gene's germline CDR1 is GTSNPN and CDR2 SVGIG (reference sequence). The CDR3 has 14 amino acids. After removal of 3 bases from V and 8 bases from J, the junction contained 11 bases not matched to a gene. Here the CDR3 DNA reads TGTGCCTGGAGAAGGGGCAGGGGGCCTAGCGGCTACACCTTC. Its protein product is CAWRRGRGPSGYTF.

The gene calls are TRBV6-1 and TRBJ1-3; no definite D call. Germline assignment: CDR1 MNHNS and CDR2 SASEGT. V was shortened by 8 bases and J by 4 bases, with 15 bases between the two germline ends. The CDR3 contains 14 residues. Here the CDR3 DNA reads TGTGCCAGCGGAAGGCGGGGTTTGGGAAACACCATATATTTT. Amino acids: CASGRRGLGNTIYF.

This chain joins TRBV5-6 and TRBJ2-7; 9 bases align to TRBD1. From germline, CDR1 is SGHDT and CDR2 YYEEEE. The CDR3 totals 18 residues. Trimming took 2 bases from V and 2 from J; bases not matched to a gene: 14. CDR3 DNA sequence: TGTGCCAGCAGCTTATTACCCTTTCCGGGACAGGGACCCTACGAGCAGTACTTC. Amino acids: CASSLLPFPGQGPYEQYF.

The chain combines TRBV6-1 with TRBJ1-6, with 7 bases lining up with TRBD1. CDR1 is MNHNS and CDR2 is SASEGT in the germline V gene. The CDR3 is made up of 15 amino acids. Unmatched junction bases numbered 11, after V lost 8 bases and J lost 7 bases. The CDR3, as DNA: TGTGCCAGCTATACAGGGGAAGCTTTAAATTCACCCCTCCACTTT. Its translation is CASYTGEALNSPLHF.

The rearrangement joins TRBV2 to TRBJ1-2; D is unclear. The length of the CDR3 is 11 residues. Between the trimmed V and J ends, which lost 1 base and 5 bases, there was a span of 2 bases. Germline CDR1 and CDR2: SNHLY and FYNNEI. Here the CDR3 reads CASSEGYGYTF. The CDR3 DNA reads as TGTGCCAGCAGTGAAGGGTATGGCTACACCTTC. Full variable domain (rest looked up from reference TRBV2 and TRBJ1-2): EPEVTQTPSHQVTQMGQEVILRCVPISNHLYFYWYRQILGQKVEFLVSFYNNEISEKSEIFDDQFSVERPDGSNFTLKIRSTKLEDSAMYFCASSEGYGYTFGSGTRLTVV.

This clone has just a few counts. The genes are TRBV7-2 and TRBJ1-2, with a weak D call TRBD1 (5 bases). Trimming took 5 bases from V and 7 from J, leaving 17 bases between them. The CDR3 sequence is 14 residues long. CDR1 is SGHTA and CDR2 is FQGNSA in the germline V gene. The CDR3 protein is CASSPRQPVGGYTF. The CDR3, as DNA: TGTGCCAGCAGCCCTCGACAGCCAGTGGGTGGCTACACCTTC. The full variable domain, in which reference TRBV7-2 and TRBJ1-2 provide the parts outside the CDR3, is GAGVSQSPSNKVTEKGKDVELRCDPISGHTALYWYRQSLGQGLEFLIYFQGNSAPDKSGLPSDRFSAERTGGSVSTLTIQRTQQEDSAVYLCASSPRQPVGGYTFGSGTRLTVV.

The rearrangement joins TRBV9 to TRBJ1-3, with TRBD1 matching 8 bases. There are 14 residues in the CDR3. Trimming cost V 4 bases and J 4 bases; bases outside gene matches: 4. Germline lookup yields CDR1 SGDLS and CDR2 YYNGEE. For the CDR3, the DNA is TGTGCCAGCAGCCTTCGGACAGGGGGAAACACCATATATTTT. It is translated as CASSLRTGGNTIYF.

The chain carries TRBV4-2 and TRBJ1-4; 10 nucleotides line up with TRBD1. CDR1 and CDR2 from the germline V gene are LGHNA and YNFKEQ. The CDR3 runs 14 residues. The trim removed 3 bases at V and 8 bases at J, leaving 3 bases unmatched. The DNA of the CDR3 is TGTGCCAGCAGCCAGAGACAGGGGGCGGAAAAACTGTTTTTT. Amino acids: CASSQRQGAEKLFF.

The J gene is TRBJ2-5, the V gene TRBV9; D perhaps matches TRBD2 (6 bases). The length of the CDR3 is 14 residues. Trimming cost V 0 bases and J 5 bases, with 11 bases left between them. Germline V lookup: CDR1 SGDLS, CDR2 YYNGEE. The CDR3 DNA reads TGTGCCAGCAGCGTAGGGTCGGGAGACGAGACCCAGTACTTC. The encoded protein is CASSVGSGDETQYF.

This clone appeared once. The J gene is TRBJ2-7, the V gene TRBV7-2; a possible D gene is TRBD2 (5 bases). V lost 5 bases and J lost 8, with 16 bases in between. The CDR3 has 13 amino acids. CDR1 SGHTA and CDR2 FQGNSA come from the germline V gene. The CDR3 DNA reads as TGTGCCAGCAGCGACAAACTAGGTCTAAAGCAGTACTTC. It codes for CASSDKLGLKQYF.

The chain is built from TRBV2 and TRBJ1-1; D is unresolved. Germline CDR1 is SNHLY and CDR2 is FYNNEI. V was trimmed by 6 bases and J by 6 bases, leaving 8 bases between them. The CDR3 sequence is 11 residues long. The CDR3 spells CASRYGPEAFF. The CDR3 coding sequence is TGTGCCAGCAGGTACGGCCCTGAAGCTTTCTTT.

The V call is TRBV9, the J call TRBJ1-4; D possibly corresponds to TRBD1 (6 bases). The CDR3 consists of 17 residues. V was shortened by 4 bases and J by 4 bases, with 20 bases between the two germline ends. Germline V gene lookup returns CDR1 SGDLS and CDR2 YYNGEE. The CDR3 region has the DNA TGTGCCAGCAGCCCAATCGGGACCAGGGGTGGTAATGAAAAACTGTTTTTT. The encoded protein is CASSPIGTRGGNEKLFF.